The sequence of this T cell receptor beta chain was determined in a study of blood T cell repertoires in COVID-19. Study at large: Donors in the United States, Italy and Spain gave samples during acute or convalescent COVID-19. PBMCs, B-cell-depleted T cells, or T cells provided the cDNA or gDNA that made up the material.

Original analysis: Amplification from reference gene primers served as the basis for estimated nucleated cell counts. Produced via immunoSEQ multiplex PCR; TCRdb's table is partial and in-frame only. The V and J calls and the clone size are those of that table, but D and trimming were determined from the DNA. The sample contains 95,000 to 150,000 clones, around 64% of which appear only once. The receptor comes from a human donor with acute or convalescent COVID-19. The donor label of this sample is uncertain. Sequencing was done on a sample of peripheral blood.

CDR3 protein: CATSDLLGGEQYF. CDR3 in DNA: TGTGCCACCAGTGACCTGCTCGGGGGCGAGCAGTACTTC. This rearrangement joins TRBV24-1 to TRBJ2-7; a possible D gene is TRBD2 (6 bases). CDR3 size: 13 residues. Germline V CDR1 and CDR2: KGHDR, SFDVKD. Trimming removed 4 bases from V and 6 bases from J, with 12 bases in between.